The T cell receptor (beta chain) described here comes from a study of blood T cells in healthy people across ages. Together with a sample-barcoded 5' primer, a J-beta primer mix was included in a second PCR lasting about 6 to 11 cycles. TCRdb reprocessed the 5' RACE reads via MiXCR and lists one record per CDR3 protein. The sample carries hundreds of thousands of distinct CDR3 sequences, about 56% recorded once. The individuals who served as donors were healthy Caucasians living in Russia, aged roughly 6 to 90. Peripheral blood, 9.5 to 10 milliliters per donor, was collected. The V segment lost 7 bases and the J segment 4 bases; nucleotides outside the gene matches: 3. The CDR3 is 13 amino acids. The germline gives CDR1 MNHEY, CDR2 SVGAGI.

This chain joins TRBV6-5 and TRBJ2-1; TRBD1 matches at 8 bases. This TCR was sampled from a man aged 35-49 years in good health. The sequencing sample was made of blood. The CDR3 here is CASTWDRYNEQFF. The CDR3 region has the DNA TGTGCCAGCACTTGGGACAGGTACAATGAGCAGTTCTTC.